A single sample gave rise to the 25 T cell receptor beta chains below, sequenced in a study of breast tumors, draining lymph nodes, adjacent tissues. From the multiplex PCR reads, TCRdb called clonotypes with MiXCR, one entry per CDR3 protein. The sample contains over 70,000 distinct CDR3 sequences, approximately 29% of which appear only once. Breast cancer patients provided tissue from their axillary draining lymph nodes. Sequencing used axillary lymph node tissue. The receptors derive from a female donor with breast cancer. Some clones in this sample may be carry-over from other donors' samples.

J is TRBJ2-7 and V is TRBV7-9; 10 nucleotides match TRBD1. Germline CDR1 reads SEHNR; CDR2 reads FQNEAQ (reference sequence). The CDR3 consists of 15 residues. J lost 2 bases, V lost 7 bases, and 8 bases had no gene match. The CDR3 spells CASTPPGTGAYEQYF. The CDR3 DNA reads TGTGCCAGCACCCCCCCCGGGACAGGGGCCTACGAGCAGTACTTC.

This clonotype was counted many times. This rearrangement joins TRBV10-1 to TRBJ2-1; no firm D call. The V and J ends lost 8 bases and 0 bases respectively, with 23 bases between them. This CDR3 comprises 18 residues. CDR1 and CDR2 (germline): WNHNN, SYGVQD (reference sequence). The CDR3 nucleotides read TGCGCCAGCCGATCAGAAGATGTAATCCAAAGCTCCTACAATGAGCAGTTCTTC. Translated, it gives CASRSEDVIQSSYNEQFF.

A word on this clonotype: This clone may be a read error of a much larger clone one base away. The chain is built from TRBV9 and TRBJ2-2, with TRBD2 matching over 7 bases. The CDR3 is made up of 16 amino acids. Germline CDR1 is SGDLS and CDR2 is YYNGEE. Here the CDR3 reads CASSALAGRNTGALFF. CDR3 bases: TGTGCCAGCAGCGCCTTAGCGGGCCGGAACACCGGGGCGCTGTTTTTT.

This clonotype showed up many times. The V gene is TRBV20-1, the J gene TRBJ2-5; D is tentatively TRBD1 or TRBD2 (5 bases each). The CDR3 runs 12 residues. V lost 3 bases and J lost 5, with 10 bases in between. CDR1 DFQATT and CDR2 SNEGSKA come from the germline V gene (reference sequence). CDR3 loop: CSARGDRETQYF. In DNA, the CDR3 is TGCAGTGCTAGGGGGGATCGGGAGACCCAGTACTTC.

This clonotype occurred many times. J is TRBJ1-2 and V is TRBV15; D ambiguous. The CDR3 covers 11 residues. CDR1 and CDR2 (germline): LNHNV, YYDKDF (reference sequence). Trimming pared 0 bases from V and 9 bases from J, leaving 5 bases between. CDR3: CATSRERSYTF. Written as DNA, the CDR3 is TGTGCCACCAGCAGAGAAAGGAGCTACACCTTC.

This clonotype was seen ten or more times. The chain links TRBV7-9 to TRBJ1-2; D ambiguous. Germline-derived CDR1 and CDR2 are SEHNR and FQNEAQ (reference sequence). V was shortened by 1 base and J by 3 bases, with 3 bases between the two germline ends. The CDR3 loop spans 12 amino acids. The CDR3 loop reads CASSLDYYGYTF. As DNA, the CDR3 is TGTGCCAGCAGCTTAGATTACTATGGCTACACCTTC. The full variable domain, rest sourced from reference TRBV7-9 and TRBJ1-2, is DTGVSQNPRHKITKRGQNVTFRCDPISEHNRLYWYRQTLGQGPEFLTYFQNEAQLEKSRLLSDRFSAERPKGSFSTLEIQRTEQGDSAMYLCASSLDYYGYTFGSGTRLTVV.

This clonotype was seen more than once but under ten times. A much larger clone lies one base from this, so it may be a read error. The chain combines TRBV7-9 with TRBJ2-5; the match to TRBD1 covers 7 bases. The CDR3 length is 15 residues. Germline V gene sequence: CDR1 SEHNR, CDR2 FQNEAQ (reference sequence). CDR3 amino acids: CASSLKQGLKETQHF. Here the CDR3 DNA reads TGTGCCAGCAGCTTAAAACAGGGGTTGAAAGAGACCCAGCACTTC.

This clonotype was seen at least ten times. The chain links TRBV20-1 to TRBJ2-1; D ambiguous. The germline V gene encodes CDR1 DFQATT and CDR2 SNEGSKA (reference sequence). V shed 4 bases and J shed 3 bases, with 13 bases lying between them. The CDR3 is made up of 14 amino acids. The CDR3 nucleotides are TGCAGTGCTACAAATGAGTTACGCTACAATGAGCAGTTCTTC. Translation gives CSATNELRYNEQFF.

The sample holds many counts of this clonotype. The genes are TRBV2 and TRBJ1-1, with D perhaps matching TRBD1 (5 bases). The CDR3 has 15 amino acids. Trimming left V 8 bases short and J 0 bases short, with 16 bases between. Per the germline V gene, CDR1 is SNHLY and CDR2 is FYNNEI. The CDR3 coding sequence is TGTGCCAGCTCAGCGGACATGAACATGAACACTGAAGCTTTCTTT. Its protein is CASSADMNMNTEAFF. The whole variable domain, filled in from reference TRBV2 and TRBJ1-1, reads EPEVTQTPSHQVTQMGQEVILRCVPISNHLYFYWYRQILGQKVEFLVSFYNNEISEKSEIFDDQFSVERPDGSNFTLKIRSTKLEDSAMYFCASSADMNMNTEAFFGQGTRLTVV.

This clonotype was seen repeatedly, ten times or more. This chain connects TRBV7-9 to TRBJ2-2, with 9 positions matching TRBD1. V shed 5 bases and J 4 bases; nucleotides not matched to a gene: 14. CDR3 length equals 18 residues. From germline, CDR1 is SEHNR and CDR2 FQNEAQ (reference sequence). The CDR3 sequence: CASSAPGQGTFGTGELFF. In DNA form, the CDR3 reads TGTGCCAGCAGCGCGCCGGGACAGGGAACCTTTGGCACCGGGGAGCTGTTTTTT.

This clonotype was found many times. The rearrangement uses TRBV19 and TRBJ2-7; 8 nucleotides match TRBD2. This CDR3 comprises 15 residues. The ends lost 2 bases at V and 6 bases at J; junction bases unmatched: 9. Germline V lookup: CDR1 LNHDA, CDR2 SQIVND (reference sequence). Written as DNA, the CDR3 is TGTGCCAGTAGTATAAGGGCGGGAGGTGGGTTCGAGCAGTACTTC. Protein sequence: CASSIRAGGGFEQYF.

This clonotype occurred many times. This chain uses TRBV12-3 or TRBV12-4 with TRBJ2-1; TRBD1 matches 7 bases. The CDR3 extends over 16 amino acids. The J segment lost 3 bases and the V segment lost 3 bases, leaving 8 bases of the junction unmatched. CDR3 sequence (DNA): TGTGCCAGCAGTTTCGGGACAGTCAGACTCTACAATGAGCAGTTCTTC. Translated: CASSFGTVRLYNEQFF.

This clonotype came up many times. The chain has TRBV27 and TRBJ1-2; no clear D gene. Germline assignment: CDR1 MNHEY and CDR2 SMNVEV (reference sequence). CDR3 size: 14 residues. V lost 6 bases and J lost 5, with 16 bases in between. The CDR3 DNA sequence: TGTGCCAGCAGGGCTGACTCGACTGCGTATGGCTACACCTTC. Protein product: CASRADSTAYGYTF.

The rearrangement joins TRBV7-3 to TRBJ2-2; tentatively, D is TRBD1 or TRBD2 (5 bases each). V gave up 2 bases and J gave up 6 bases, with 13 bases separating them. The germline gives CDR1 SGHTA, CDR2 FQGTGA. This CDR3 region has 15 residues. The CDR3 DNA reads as TGTGCCAGCAGCTTAGAGGGCCTAGGGGCCGGGGAGCTGTTTTTT. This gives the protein CASSLEGLGAGELFF.

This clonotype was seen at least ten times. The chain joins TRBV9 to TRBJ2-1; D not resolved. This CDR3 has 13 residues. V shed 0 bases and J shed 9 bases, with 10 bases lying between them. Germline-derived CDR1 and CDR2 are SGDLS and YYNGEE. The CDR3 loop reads CASSVENVGEQFF. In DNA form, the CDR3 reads TGTGCCAGCAGCGTAGAGAATGTAGGTGAGCAGTTCTTC.

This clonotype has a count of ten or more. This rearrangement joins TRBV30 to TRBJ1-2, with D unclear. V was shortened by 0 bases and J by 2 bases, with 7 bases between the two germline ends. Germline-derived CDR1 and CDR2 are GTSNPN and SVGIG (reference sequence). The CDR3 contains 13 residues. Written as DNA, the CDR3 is TGTGCCTGGAGTGTCGGACCCAACTATGGCTACACCTTC. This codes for CAWSVGPNYGYTF.

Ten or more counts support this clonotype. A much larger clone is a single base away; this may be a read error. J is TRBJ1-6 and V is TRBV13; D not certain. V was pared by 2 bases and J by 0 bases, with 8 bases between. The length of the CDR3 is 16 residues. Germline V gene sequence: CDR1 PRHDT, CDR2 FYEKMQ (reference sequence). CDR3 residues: CASSLPYSSYNSPLHF. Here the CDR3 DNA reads TGTGCCAGCAGCTTACCATACAGCTCCTATAATTCACCCCTCCACTTT. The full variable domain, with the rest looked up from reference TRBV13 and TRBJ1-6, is AAGVIQSPRHLIKEKRETATLKCYPIPRHDTVYWYQQGPGQDPQFLISFYEKMQSDKGSIPDRFSAQQFSDYHSELNMSSLELGDSALYFCASSLPYSSYNSPLHFGNGTRLTVT.

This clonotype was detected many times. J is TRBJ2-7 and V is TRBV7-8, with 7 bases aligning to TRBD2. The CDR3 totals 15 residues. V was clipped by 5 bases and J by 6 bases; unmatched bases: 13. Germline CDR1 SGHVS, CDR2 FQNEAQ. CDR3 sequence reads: CASSPYGGGPCEQYF. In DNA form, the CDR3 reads TGTGCCAGCAGCCCATATGGGGGAGGGCCATGCGAGCAGTACTTC.

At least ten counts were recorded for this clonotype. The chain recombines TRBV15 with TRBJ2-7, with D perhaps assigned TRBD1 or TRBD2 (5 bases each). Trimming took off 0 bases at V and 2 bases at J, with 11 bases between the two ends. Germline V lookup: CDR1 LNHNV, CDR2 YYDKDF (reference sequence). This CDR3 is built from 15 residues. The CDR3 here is CATSREFGTAYEQYF. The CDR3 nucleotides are TGTGCCACCAGCAGAGAGTTTGGGACCGCCTACGAGCAGTACTTC.

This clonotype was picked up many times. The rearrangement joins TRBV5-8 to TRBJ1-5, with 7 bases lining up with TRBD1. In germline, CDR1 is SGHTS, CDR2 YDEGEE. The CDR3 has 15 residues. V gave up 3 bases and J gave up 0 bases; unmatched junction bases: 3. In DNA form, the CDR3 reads TGTGCCAGCAGCTCACAGGGGTATAGCAATCAGCCCCAGCATTTT. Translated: CASSSQGYSNQPQHF. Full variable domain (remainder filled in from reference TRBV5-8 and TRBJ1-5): EAGVTQSPTHLIKTRGQQATLRCSPISGHTSVYWYQQALGLGLQFLLWYDEGEERNRGNFPPRFSGRQFPNYSSELNVNALELEDSALYLCASSSQGYSNQPQHFGDGTRLSIL.

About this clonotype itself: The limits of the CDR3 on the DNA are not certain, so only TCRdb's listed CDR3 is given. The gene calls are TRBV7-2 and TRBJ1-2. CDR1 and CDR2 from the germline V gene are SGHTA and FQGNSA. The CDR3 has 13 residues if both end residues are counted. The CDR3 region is CACSLAPEYGCTF.

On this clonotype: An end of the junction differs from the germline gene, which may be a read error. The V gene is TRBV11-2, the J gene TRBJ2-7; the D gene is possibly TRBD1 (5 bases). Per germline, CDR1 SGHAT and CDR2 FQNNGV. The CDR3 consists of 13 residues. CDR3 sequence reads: CASSLNRHSERYF. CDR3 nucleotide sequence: TGTGCCAGCAGCTTAAACAGGCACTCCGAGCGGTACTTC.

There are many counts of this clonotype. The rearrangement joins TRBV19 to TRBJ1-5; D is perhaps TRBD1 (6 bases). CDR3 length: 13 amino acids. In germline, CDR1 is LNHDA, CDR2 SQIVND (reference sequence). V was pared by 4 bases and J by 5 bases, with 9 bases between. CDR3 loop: CASSKGVDQPQHF. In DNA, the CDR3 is TGTGCCAGTAGTAAGGGGGTGGATCAGCCCCAGCATTTT.

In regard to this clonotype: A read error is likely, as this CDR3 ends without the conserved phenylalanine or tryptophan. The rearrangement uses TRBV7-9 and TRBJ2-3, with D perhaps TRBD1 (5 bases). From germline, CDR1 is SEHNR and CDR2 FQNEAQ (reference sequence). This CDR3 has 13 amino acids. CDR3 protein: CASRRQSTGTQYL. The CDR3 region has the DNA TGTGCCAGCAGGCGACAGAGCACAGGTACGCAGTATCTT.

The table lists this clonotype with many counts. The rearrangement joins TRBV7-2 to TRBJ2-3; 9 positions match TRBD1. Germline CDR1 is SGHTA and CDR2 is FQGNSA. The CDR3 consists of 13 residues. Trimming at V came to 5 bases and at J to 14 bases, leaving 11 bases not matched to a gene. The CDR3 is CASSPKDRGGRYF. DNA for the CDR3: TGTGCCAGCAGCCCAAAGGACAGGGGAGGGCGGTATTTT.